This is a list of T cell receptor beta chains from one sample in a study of cytomegalovirus exposure and HLA in healthy donors. The repertoire was sequenced with immunoSEQ multiplex PCR; TCRdb's copy has only in-frame clones and lacks some. The sample carries roughly 86,000 clones, about 96% recorded once. The sequenced sample was PBMCs. The receptors were gathered from a man between 18 and 29 years old in good health and CMV-seropositive. The CDR3 runs from the conserved cysteine through the conserved F or W. The order of the fields is D gene, J gene, V gene, clone size, CDR3 protein, CDR3 DNA. D genes are given only for firm matches. For some rows the clone size is stated as once, few or many, or as a class when expanded; others skip it.

TRBD2 TRBJ2-1 TRBV6-4 . CASAYAAGGSGNEQFF TGTGCCAGCGCTTACGCGGCGGGAGGTTCAGGCAATGAGCAGTTCTTC
. TRBJ1-2 TRBV5-1 once CASSLGGAVNYGYTF TGCGCCAGCAGCTTGGGGGGAGCAGTAAATTATGGCTACACCTTC
TRBD2 TRBJ2-5 TRBV14 once CASSQPSGAPKTQYF TGTGCCAGCAGCCAACCTAGCGGAGCCCCGAAGACCCAGTACTTC
TRBD2 TRBJ2-3 TRBV13 . CASSPPRLAGVDTQYF TGTGCCAGCAGCCCCCCCCGACTAGCGGGAGTTGATACGCAGTATTTT
TRBD1 TRBJ1-2 TRBV7-3 . CASSIGGQAAYGYTF TGTGCCAGCAGCATAGGAGGACAGGCCGCTTATGGCTACACCTTC
. TRBJ2-3 TRBV7-3 . CASSPRGLGGDTQYF TGTGCCAGCAGCCCGCGGGGGCTAGGAGGGGATACGCAGTATTTT
. TRBJ2-3 TRBV5-1 . CASSLEQHTDTQYF TGCGCCAGCAGCTTGGAACAGCACACAGATACGCAGTATTTT
. TRBJ2-3 TRBV5-1 . CASSPGTDTDTQYF TGCGCCAGCAGCCCCGGGACTGACACAGATACGCAGTATTTT
TRBD2 TRBJ2-2 TRBV28 . CASSLAGESTGELFF TGTGCCAGCAGTTTAGCGGGAGAGAGCACCGGGGAGCTGTTTTTT
. TRBJ2-1 TRBV6-4 . CASSRELGSEQFF TGTGCCAGCAGCCGGGAGCTAGGGAGCGAGCAGTTCTTC
. TRBJ2-1 TRBV29-1 . CSVGKEGGAGRNEQFF TGCAGCGTTGGGAAAGAAGGGGGCGCGGGAAGGAATGAGCAGTTCTTC
TRBD1 TRBJ2-6 TRBV27 . CASSSGTGVSSGANVLTF TGTGCCAGCAGTTCCGGGACAGGGGTAAGCTCTGGGGCCAACGTCCTGACTTTC
. TRBJ1-5 TRBV7-2 . CASSFGSFKQHF TGTGCCAGCAGCTTCGGGAGCTTTAAGCAGCATTTT
TRBD2 TRBJ2-7 TRBV2 . CASREAGGYLGYEQYF TGTGCCAGCAGGGAAGCGGGAGGCTATTTGGGCTACGAGCAGTACTTC
. TRBJ1-1 TRBV19 once CASSRGHLMNTEAFF TGTGCCAGTAGCAGGGGACACCTCATGAACACTGAAGCTTTCTTT
TRBD1 TRBJ1-1 TRBV30 . CAWIQLRGRNEAFF TGTGCCTGGATTCAACTCAGGGGGCGTAATGAAGCTTTCTTT
. TRBJ2-1 TRBV6-1 . CASSEHRAPYNEQFF TGTGCCAGCAGTGAGCACAGGGCACCCTACAATGAGCAGTTCTTC
TRBD1 TRBJ1-5 TRBV11-2 . CASSQGQGFQPQHF TGTGCCAGCAGCCAGGGACAGGGGTTTCAGCCCCAGCATTTT
TRBD2 TRBJ2-7 TRBV11-2 . CASSLGPTTSGMYEQYF TGTGCCAGCAGCTTAGGGCCAACCACTAGCGGGATGTACGAGCAGTACTTC
. TRBJ1-1 TRBV27 once CASSATGTWKTEAFF TGTGCCAGCAGTGCCACTGGGACATGGAAAACTGAAGCTTTCTTT
TRBD2 TRBJ2-7 TRBV27 once CASSPRLGTSGRAYEQYF TGTGCCAGCAGTCCCAGGTTGGGGACTAGCGGGAGGGCGTACGAGCAGTACTTC
TRBD1 TRBJ1-5 TRBV27 . CASRGQGSGQPQHF TGTGCCAGCAGAGGACAGGGTTCGGGTCAGCCCCAGCATTTT
TRBD2 TRBJ2-1 TRBV30 . CAWTRREEGEQFF TGTGCCTGGACTCGGCGGGAGGAGGGGGAGCAGTTCTTC
. TRBJ1-5 TRBV2 once CASSEARLQSGSQPQHF TGTGCCAGCAGTGAAGCAAGGTTGCAGTCAGGATCCCAGCCCCAGCATTTT
TRBD1 TRBJ1-2 TRBV11-2 . CASSLTYDRDYGYTF TGTGCCAGCAGCTTAACCTATGACAGGGACTATGGCTACACCTTC
. TRBJ2-6 TRBV6-1 . CASMQGSGANVLTF TGTGCCAGCATGCAGGGATCTGGGGCCAACGTCCTGACTTTC
TRBD2 TRBJ2-6 TRBV7-9 . CASSPLRGGSGANVLTF TGTGCCAGCAGCCCGTTACGGGGGGGCTCTGGGGCCAACGTCCTGACTTTC
TRBD2 TRBJ2-7 TRBV11-2 . CASSLGGGSLEQYF TGTGCCAGCAGCTTAGGCGGGGGTTCCCTTGAGCAGTACTTC
. TRBJ1-1 TRBV27 . CASSTLQGVDTEAFF TGTGCCAGCAGTACATTACAGGGTGTAGACACTGAAGCTTTCTTT
TRBD2 TRBJ2-5 TRBV7-2 . CASSLIAGLTRTETQYF TGTGCCAGCAGCTTAATAGCGGGCCTCACAAGAACGGAGACCCAGTACTTC
. TRBJ2-2 TRBV19 . CASSIGGHYTGELFF TGTGCCAGTAGTATTGGGGGCCATTACACCGGGGAGCTGTTTTTT
TRBD1 TRBJ2-7 TRBV2 . CASSERAGTGMYF TGTGCCAGCAGTGAACGGGCAGGGACAGGGATGTACTTC
TRBD1 TRBJ1-5 TRBV19 . CASSDRDRGTRNQPQHF TGTGCCAGTAGTGACCGGGACAGGGGCACGCGCAATCAGCCCCAGCATTTT
TRBD1 TRBJ1-4 TRBV30 . CAWEPVGTGGEKLFF TGTGCCTGGGAACCGGTAGGGACAGGGGGTGAAAAACTGTTTTTT
TRBD1 TRBJ2-1 TRBV11-3 . CASSFGQGKEGYNEQFF TGTGCCAGCAGCTTCGGACAGGGGAAGGAGGGATACAATGAGCAGTTCTTC
TRBD1 TRBJ1-1 TRBV27 . CASRMTGEWENTEAFF TGTGCCAGCAGGATGACAGGGGAGTGGGAGAACACTGAAGCTTTCTTT
TRBD1 TRBJ2-1 TRBV29-1 . CSVGTGSYNEQFF TGCAGCGTTGGGACAGGGTCTTACAATGAGCAGTTCTTC
TRBD2 TRBJ2-1 TRBV6-5 . CASSPLAGEDEQFF TGTGCCAGCAGTCCACTAGCGGGAGAAGATGAGCAGTTCTTC
TRBD1 TRBJ2-1 TRBV5-1 once CASSRDRGLSNEQFF TGCGCCAGCAGCAGGGACAGGGGGCTTTCCAATGAGCAGTTCTTC
. TRBJ2-2 TRBV6-4 once CASSDRGNTGELFF TGTGCCAGCAGTGACCGCGGAAACACCGGGGAGCTGTTTTTT
. TRBJ2-7 TRBV5-5 . CASSSTRVSYEQYF TGTGCCAGCAGCTCCACCAGGGTGTCCTACGAGCAGTACTTC
. TRBJ1-2 TRBV9 . CASSVTPQVGYTF TGTGCCAGCAGCGTCACTCCCCAAGTTGGCTACACCTTC
. TRBJ2-2 TRBV2 . CASSESRAGGELFF TGTGCCAGCAGTGAATCCAGGGCCGGCGGGGAGCTGTTTTTT
TRBD1 TRBJ1-5 TRBV2 . CASSGQGEGNQPQHF TGTGCCAGCAGTGGACAGGGGGAGGGTAATCAGCCCCAGCATTTT
TRBD2 TRBJ2-5 TRBV10-3 once CAISEVVAGAGETQYF TGTGCCATCAGTGAGGTTGTAGCGGGAGCCGGAGAGACCCAGTACTTC
. TRBJ2-1 TRBV28 once CASSPASRRFNEQFF TGTGCCAGCAGCCCGGCCTCGCGGAGATTCAATGAGCAGTTCTTC
. TRBJ1-4 TRBV4-1 once CASSQDGKGHEKLFF TGCGCCAGCAGCCAAGACGGGAAGGGTCATGAAAAACTGTTTTTT
. TRBJ2-7 TRBV29-1 . CSAMTGRSYEQYF TGCAGCGCTATGACAGGGAGGTCCTACGAGCAGTACTTC
TRBD1 TRBJ1-1 TRBV14 . CASSRLGQGNTEAFF TGTGCCAGCAGCCGCCTAGGACAGGGGAACACTGAAGCTTTCTTT
. TRBJ2-2 TRBV9 . CASSVAGRTPNTGELFF TGTGCCAGCAGCGTAGCCGGGAGAACGCCGAACACCGGGGAGCTGTTTTTT
TRBD2 TRBJ2-5 TRBV5-1 . CASSAFLAGQETQYF TGCGCCAGCAGCGCCTTCCTAGCGGGGCAAGAGACCCAGTACTTC
TRBD1 TRBJ1-1 TRBV28 . CASSSGTGDTEAFF TGTGCCAGCAGTTCCGGGACAGGGGACACTGAAGCTTTCTTT